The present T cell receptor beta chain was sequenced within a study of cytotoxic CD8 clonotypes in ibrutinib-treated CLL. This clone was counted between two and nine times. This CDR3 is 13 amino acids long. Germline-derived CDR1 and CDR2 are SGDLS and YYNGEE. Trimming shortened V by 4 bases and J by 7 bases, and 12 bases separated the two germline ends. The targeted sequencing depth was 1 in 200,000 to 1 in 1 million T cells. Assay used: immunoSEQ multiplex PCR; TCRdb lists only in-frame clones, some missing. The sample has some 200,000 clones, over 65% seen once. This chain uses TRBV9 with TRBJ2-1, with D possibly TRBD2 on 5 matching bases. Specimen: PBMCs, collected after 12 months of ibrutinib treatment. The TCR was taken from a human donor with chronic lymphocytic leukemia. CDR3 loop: CASSPPGGNEQFF. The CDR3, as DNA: TGTGCCAGCAGCCCCCCCGGAGGAAATGAGCAGTTCTTC.